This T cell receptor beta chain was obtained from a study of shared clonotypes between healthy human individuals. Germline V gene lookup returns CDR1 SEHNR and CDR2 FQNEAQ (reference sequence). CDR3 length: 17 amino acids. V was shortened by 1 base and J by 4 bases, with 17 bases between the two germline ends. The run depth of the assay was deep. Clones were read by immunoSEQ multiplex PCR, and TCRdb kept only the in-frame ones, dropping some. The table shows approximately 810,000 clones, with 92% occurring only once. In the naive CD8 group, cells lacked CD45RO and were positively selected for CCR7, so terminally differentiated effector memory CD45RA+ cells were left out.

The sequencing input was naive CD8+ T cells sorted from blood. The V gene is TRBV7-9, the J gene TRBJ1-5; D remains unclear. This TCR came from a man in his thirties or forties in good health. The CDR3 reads CASSLVVSYLNNQPQHF. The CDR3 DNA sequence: TGTGCCAGCAGCTTAGTGGTCAGCTACCTCAATAATCAGCCCCAGCATTTT.